This T cell receptor beta chain was recovered during a study of CXCR3-negative and CXCR3-positive naive CD8 T cells. Findings and caveats of the study: Comparably high diversity was seen in both naive subsets, and much lower diversity in memory CD8+ cells. Comparison of naive CXCR3-negative and CXCR3-positive cells revealed similar TRBV-TRBJ usage, while memory cells differed. Naive cells that were CXCR3-positive had more hydrophobic TRB CDR3s (compared with CXCR3-negative naive cells).

The CDR3 is 12 amino acids. Germline loops: CDR1 SQVTM, CDR2 ANQGSEA. Triplicate sorting captured roughly 300,000 cells each from every CD8+ T cell subset. Naive CD8+ T cells were CD45RO-CCR7+CD27+CD95-. Note on this clonotype: Its antigen is not identified.

It was by 5' RACE with UMI labels that the TRB cDNA libraries were prepared. TCRdb reanalyzed the 5' RACE reads, giving one entry per CDR3 protein sequence and no DNA. The sample's table shows roughly 80,000 distinct CDR3 sequences. The source is a human donor in good health. Some clones in this sample may be carry-over from other donors' samples. The rearrangement uses TRBV29-1 and TRBJ1-1. The sequencing input was naive CXCR3+ CD8+ T cells from blood. Subset meaning: CD45RO-CCR7+CD27+CD95- naive CD8+ T cells expressing CXCR3 (TNR3+). CDR3 protein: CSVEYLNTETFF.